This TCR beta chain was retrieved from a study of monozygotic twins with inflammatory bowel disease. Findings of the study overall: With others, IBD patients shared fewer clonotypes than healthy twins did, especially with disease activity. Patients with IBD had less TCRbeta diversity (inverse Simpson) than their healthy co-twins. The authors could not tell different T cell subtypes apart.

This CDR3 has 14 residues. Germline lookup yields CDR1 SGHRS and CDR2 YFSETQ. A template switching step added UMIs, each with a 6-nucleotide sample barcode. TCRdb reprocessed the 5' RACE reads and stores each CDR3 protein as one record, lacking DNA. The sample data list approximately 420,000 distinct CDR3 sequences. As for this clonotype: Its antigen is not identified.

The sample taken for sequencing was blood. The sequence came from a human donor with ulcerative colitis or Crohn's disease, or a healthy co-twin of an affected twin (not recorded which). J is TRBJ1-2 and V is TRBV5-1. The CDR3 region is CASSEGTANYGYTF. The variable domain in full, completed from reference TRBV5-1 and TRBJ1-2, reads KAGVTQTPRYLIKTRGQQVTLSCSPISGHRSVSWYQQTPGQGLQFLFEYFSETQRNKGNFPGRFSGRQFSNSRSEMNVSTLELGDSALYLCASSEGTANYGYTFGSGTRLTVV.